This T cell receptor (beta chain) came from a study of human T cells and chemical hapten exposure. Notes on the study in general: Donors in the study had alopecia, meaning their immune response may differ from healthy people's. Expanded TCRs were compared with controls, and the expanded TCRs formed significantly more large CDR3 similarity clusters.

As regards this clonotype: Its antigen is as yet unknown.

TCRdb re-called the RACE reads through MiXCR, storing one row per CDR3 protein. The sample lists 100,000 or so distinct CDR3 sequences, approximately 11% seen once, with around 3.5% in the top ten. Germline V lookup: CDR1 SGHDN, CDR2 FVKESK. The V and J ends lost 2 bases and 2 bases, in that order; junction bases with no gene match: 3. The CDR3 consists of 16 residues. The time point denotes: patch test 1, 2 weeks after DPC sensitization. Sample treatment: therapeutic diphenylcyclopropenone sensitization with weekly scalp DPC. The sequencing used whole blood, collected in connection with sensitization to the hapten diphenylcyclopropenone (DPC). The J gene is TRBJ2-3, the V gene TRBV14, with 11 bases identical to TRBD2. This receptor was obtained from a woman aged 40 to 50 with alopecia areata. Some clones in this sample may be carry-over from other donors' samples. For the CDR3, the DNA is TGTGCCAGCAGCCAACCGGGACTAGCGGCCACAGATACGCAGTATTTT. Translated, it gives CASSQPGLAATDTQYF.